This note documents a single T cell receptor (beta chain) sequence. This sample was included in a study of blood T cell repertoires in COVID-19. Whole-study context: Researchers got acute and convalescent COVID-19 samples from the United States, Italy and Spain. T cells, B-cell-depleted T cells, or PBMCs supplied cDNA or gDNA.

In the source study's methods: Quantification of nucleated cells was approximated via reference gene primer amplification. Repertoires were generated with immunoSEQ multiplex PCR, while TCRdb's copy carries only in-frame clones and drops some. V and J calls and clone size are copied from that table; D and trimming were computed from the DNA. The sample holds tens of thousands of clones; more than 75% are singletons and the top ten take 8%. The sample taken for sequencing was peripheral blood. The receptor was derived from a man at least 80 years old with active or convalescent COVID-19.

The chain's CDR3 is CASSTSGGTDTQYF. CDR3 coding DNA: TGTGCCAGCAGCACTAGCGGGGGCACAGATACGCAGTATTTT. This sequence joins TRBV2 and TRBJ2-3, with 10 bases fitting TRBD2. Germline CDR1 SNHLY, CDR2 FYNNEI. This CDR3 has 14 residues. The V segment lost 6 bases and the J segment 1 base; nucleotides outside the gene matches: 1.